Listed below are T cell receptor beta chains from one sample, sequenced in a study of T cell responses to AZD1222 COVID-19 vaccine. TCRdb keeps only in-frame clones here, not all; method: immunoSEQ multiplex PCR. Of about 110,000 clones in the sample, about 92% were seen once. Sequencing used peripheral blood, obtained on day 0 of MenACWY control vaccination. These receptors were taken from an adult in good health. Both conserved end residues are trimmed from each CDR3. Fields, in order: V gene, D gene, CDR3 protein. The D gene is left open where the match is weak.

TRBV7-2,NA,ASSSNWGTAGGYT
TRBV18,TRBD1,ASSTGGKGNTEAF
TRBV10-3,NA,AIMGYSNYGYT
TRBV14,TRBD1,ASSRTGTVTDTQY
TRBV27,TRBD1,ASSLRTGGFGYT
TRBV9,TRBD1,ASSGGQGKSTYNEQF
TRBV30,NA,AWSVGYGNTEAF
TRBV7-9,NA,ASSLGAATNEQF
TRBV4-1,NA,ASSQDGETEAF
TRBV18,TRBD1,ASSPATGVDQPQH
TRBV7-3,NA,ASSEWPTDTQY
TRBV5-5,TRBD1,ASSFRQGARPNEKLF
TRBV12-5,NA,ASGLPYGTEAF
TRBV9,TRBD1,ASSVSWDRGYEQY
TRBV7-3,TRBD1,ASSLGTGYGELF
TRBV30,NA,AWTGNEKLF
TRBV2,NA,ASRATYGYT
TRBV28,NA,ASSFASSGANVLT
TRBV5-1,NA,ASSPWVQNTEAF
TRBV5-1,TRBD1,ASSSGQDSNYGYT
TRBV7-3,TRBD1,ASSSEPGQPYNEQF
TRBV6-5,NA,ASRRERTYEQY
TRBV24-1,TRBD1,ATDLTGPEAF
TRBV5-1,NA,ASSLAPGGDGYT
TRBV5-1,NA,ASSLGTSNYGYT
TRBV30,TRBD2,AWSPGGARNEQF
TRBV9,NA,ASSSRDRNIQY
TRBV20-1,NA,SASRLAGDQPQH
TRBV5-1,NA,ASSYSGTGETLH
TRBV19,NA,ASSIAGGRVYTEAF
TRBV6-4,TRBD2,ASSETSGGQETQY
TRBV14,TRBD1,ASSQEQGSSYEQY
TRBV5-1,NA,ASSLDRNTDTQY
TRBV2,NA,ASSEIAETQY
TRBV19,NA,ASSSWTENSPLH
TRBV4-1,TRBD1,ASSHRDREAQPQH
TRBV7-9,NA,ASSLLADTQY
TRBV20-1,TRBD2,SASPLAGSTDTQY
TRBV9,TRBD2,ASSVVATSGGYNEQF
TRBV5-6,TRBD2,ASSSRLAGSYEQY
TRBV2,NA,ASSGSGPTYGGYT
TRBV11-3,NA,AAEGGRSQPQH
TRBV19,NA,ASSVAVNTEAF
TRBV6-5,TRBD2,ASSTGTRENTQY
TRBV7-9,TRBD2,ASSYRLAGGWETQY
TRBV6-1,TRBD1,ASSEGQGPGYGYT
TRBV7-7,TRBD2,ASPGGGGYEQF
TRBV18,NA,ASGDSTNSPLH
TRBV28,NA,ASSRNRVYNSPLH
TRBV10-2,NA,ASSDFSYQPQH
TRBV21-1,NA,ASSPGTGTHNSPLH
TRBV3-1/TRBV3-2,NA,ASSQEGVGEQF
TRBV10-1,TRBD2,ASSEFLAGQGTQY
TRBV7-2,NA,ASSLEKGYYGYT
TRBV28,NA,ASSSDSYGYT
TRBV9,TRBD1,ASSARDREYYGYT
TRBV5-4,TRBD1,ASSLGQGAGNYGYT
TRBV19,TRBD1,ASSVMGQGGGYT